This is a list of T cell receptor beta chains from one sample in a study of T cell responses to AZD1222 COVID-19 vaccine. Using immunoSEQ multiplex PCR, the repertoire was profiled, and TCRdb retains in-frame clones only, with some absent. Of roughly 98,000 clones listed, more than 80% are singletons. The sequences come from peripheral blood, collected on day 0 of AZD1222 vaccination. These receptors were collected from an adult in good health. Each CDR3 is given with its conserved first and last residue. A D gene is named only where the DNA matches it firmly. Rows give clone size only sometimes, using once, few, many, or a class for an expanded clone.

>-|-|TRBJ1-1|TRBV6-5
CASRTPQEGEAFF
TGTGCCAGCAGAACCCCTCAGGAGGGCGAAGCTTTCTTT
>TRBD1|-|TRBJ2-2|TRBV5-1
CASSFKFRDSIFYTGELFF
TGCGCCAGCAGCTTCAAATTCCGGGACAGCATTTTTTACACCGGGGAGCTGTTTTTT
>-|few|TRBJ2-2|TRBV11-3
CASSLEGTGELFF
TGTGCCAGCAGCTTAGAAGGGACCGGGGAGCTGTTTTTT
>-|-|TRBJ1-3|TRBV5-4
CASSRTSGNTIYF
TGTGCCAGCAGCAGGACCTCTGGAAACACCATATATTTT
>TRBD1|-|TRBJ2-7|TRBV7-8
CASSRDSSYEQYF
TGTGCCAGCAGCCGGGACAGCTCCTACGAGCAGTACTTC
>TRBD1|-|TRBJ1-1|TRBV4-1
CASSQIQGAPTEAFF
TGCGCCAGCAGCCAAATACAGGGGGCGCCCACTGAAGCTTTCTTT
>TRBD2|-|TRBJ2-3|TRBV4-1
CASSPSYQRDTDTQYF
TGCGCCAGCAGCCCGAGTTATCAGCGGGACACAGATACGCAGTATTTT
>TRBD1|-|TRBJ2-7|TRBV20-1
CSASGGTGPYEQYF
TGCAGTGCTAGTGGAGGGACAGGGCCCTACGAGCAGTACTTC
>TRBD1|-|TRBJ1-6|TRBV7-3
CASSSWDRGNSPLHF
TGTGCCAGCAGCAGCTGGGACAGGGGGAATTCACCCCTCCACTTT
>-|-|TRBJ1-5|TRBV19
CASSIAVSNQPQHF
TGTGCCAGTAGTATAGCGGTGAGCAATCAGCCCCAGCATTTT
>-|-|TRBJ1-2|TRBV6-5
CAATGMSGYTF
TGTGCCGCCACAGGGATGAGTGGCTACACCTTC
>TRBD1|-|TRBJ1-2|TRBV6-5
CASRDRAHGYTF
TGTGCCAGCCGGGACAGGGCCCATGGCTACACCTTC
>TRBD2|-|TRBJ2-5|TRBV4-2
CASSQAGFAGGTQYF
TGTGCCAGCAGCCAAGCGGGTTTTGCGGGAGGAACCCAGTACTTC
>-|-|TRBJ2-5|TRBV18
CASSPRTEGTQYF
TGTGCCAGCTCACCACGGACAGAAGGGACCCAGTACTTC
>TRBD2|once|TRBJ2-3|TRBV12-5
CASGLAGSDTQYF
TGTGCTAGTGGTCTAGCGGGATCAGATACGCAGTATTTT
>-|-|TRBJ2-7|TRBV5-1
CASSLALADYEQYF
TGCGCCAGCAGCTTGGCCCTAGCCGACTACGAGCAGTACTTC
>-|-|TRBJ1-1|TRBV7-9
CASSLAFRVDTEAFF
TGTGCCAGCAGCTTAGCGTTCAGAGTCGACACTGAAGCTTTCTTT
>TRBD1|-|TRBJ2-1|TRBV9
CASSSGRQGLSYNEQFF
TGTGCCAGCAGCTCGGGGAGACAGGGATTATCCTACAATGAGCAGTTCTTC
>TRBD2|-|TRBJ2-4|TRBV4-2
CASSQKTSSGEAKNIQYF
TGTGCCAGCAGCCAAAAAACCTCTAGCGGCGAGGCCAAAAACATTCAGTACTTC
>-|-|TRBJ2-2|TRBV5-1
CASSLGFNTGELFF
TGCGCCAGCAGCTTGGGATTTAACACCGGGGAGCTGTTTTTT
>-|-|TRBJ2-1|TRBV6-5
CASNQGDHNEQFF
TGTGCCAGCAATCAGGGCGATCACAATGAGCAGTTCTTC
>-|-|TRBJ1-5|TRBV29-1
CSVANGNQPQHF
TGCAGCGTTGCAAATGGAAATCAGCCCCAGCATTTT
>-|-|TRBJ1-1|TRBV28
CASVPAGKLGKAFF
TGTGCCAGCGTCCCCGCTGGGAAACTGGGTAAAGCTTTCTTT
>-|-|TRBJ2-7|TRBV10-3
CAISGAGSSYEQYF
TGTGCCATCAGTGGCGCGGGTAGCTCCTACGAGCAGTACTTC
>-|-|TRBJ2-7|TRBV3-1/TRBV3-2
CASSQGTQRGYEQYF
TGTGCCAGCAGCCAAGGAACACAGCGTGGGTACGAGCAGTACTTC
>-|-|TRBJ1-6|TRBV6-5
CASREQGPPLHF
TGTGCCAGCAGGGAGCAGGGCCCGCCCCTCCACTTT
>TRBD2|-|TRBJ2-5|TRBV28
CASSTGLQETQYF
TGTGCCAGCAGTACGGGACTACAAGAGACCCAGTACTTC
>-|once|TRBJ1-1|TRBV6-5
CASSYSIDKNTEAFF
TGTGCCAGCAGTTACTCGATTGACAAAAACACTGAAGCTTTCTTT
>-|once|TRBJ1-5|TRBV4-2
CASSQDRGNQPQHF
TGTGCCAGCAGCCAAGACCGGGGCAATCAGCCCCAGCATTTT
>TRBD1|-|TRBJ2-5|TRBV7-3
CASSPTGTGGAETQYF
TGTGCCAGCAGCCCCACCGGGACAGGGGGCGCGGAGACCCAGTACTTC
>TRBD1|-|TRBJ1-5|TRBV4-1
CASSLGQGHQPQHF
TGCGCCAGCAGCCTCGGACAGGGTCATCAGCCCCAGCATTTT
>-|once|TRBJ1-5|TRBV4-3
CASSQDLVVNQPQHF
TGCGCCAGCAGCCAAGATTTAGTAGTTAATCAGCCCCAGCATTTT
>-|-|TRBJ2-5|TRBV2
CASSLQAKGETQYF
TGTGCCAGCAGTCTACAAGCCAAGGGCGAGACCCAGTACTTC
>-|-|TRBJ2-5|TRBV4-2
CASSQEVQETQYF
TGTGCCAGCAGCCAAGAGGTCCAAGAGACCCAGTACTTC
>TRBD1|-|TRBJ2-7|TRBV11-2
CASSPTGGNYEQYF
TGTGCCAGCAGTCCCACAGGGGGCAACTACGAGCAGTACTTC
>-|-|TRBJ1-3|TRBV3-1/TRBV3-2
CASSQGLGATGNTIYF
TGTGCCAGCAGCCAAGGGCTGGGGGCGACTGGAAACACCATATATTTT
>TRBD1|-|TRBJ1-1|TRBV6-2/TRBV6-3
CASSSPGTGGSSEAFF
TGTGCCAGCAGTTCTCCTGGGACAGGCGGCTCCTCGGAAGCTTTCTTT
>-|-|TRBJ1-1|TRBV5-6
CASSSRRATRSGTEAFF
TGTGCCAGCAGCTCTAGACGGGCTACACGGTCGGGCACTGAAGCTTTCTTT
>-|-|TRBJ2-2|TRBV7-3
CASSLRGNEGPELFF
TGTGCCAGCAGCTTAAGAGGGAACGAGGGACCGGAGCTGTTTTTT
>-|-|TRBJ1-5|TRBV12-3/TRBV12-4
CASGRGGNQPQHF
TGTGCCAGCGGTCGGGGCGGCAATCAGCCCCAGCATTTT
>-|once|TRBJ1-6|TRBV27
CASSLSSWTVRESPLHF
TGTGCCAGCAGTTTATCAAGCTGGACAGTAAGAGAGTCACCCCTCCACTTT
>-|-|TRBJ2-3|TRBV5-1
CASSLNRVRASTDTQYF
TGCGCCAGCAGCTTAAACCGGGTCAGAGCTAGCACAGATACGCAGTATTTT
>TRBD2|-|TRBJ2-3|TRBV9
CASTLGGGPTDTQYF
TGTGCCAGCACACTTGGGGGAGGGCCGACAGATACGCAGTATTTT
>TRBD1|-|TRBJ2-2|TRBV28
CASSSGGSVTGELFF
TGTGCCAGCAGTTCAGGGGGCTCGGTCACCGGGGAGCTGTTTTTT
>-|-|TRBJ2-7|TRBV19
CASSPDRGRSYEQYF
TGTGCCAGTAGTCCAGACAGAGGGCGCTCCTACGAGCAGTACTTC
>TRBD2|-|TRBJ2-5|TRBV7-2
CASSSALAGGGETQYF
TGTGCCAGCAGCTCAGCTCTAGCGGGGGGCGGGGAGACCCAGTACTTC
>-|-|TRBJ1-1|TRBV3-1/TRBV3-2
CASSPRQNTEAFF
TGTGCCAGCAGCCCTAGGCAGAACACTGAAGCTTTCTTT
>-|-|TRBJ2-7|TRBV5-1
CASSSTFTSSYEQYF
TGCGCCAGCAGCTCGACTTTCACTAGCTCCTACGAGCAGTACTTC
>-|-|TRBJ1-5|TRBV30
CAWSPNGNQPQHF
TGTGCCTGGAGTCCAAACGGAAATCAGCCCCAGCATTTT
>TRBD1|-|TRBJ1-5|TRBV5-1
CASSLGDRGAPQHF
TGCGCCAGCAGCTTGGGGGACAGGGGCGCGCCCCAGCATTTT
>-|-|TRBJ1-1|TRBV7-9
CASRGRRGNTEAFF
TGTGCCAGCCGGGGGCGAAGGGGAAACACTGAAGCTTTCTTT
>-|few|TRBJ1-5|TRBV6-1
CASSESMGNQPQHF
TGTGCCAGCAGTGAATCGATGGGGAATCAGCCCCAGCATTTT
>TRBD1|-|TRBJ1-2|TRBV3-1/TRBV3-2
CASSQDPTGLNGYTF
TGTGCCAGCAGCCAAGACCCGACAGGGTTGAATGGCTACACCTTC
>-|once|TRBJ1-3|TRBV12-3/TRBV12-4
CASTTGIGNTIYF
TGTGCCAGCACCACAGGGATAGGAAACACCATATATTTT
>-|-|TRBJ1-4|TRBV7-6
CASSFTPTGNEKLFF
TGTGCCAGCAGCTTCACCCCGACGGGGAATGAAAAACTGTTTTTT